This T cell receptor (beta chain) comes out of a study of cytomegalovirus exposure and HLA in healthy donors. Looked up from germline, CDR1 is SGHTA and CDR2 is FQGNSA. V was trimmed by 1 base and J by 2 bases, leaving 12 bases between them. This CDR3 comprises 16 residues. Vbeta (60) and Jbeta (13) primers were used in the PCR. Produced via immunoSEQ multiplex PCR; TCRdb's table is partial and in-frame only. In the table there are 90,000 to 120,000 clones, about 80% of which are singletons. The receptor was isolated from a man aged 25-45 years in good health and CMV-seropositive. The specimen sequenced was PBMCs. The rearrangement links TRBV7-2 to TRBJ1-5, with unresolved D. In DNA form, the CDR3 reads TGTGCCAGCAGCTTAGGTCTAGGCGCCGGCAATCAGCCCCAGCATTTT. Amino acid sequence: CASSLGLGAGNQPQHF.